A selection of T cell receptor beta chains follows, all from one sample in a study of blood T cell repertoires in COVID-19. Assay used: immunoSEQ multiplex PCR; TCRdb lists only in-frame clones, some missing. There are over 200,000 clones in the sample; about 88% occur only once, and about 1.9% lies in the top ten. Sequenced material: peripheral blood. The receptor set was obtained from a man between 35 and 55 years old with active or convalescent COVID-19. CDR3s include the opening cysteine and the closing phenylalanine or tryptophan. A D gene is named only where the DNA matches it firmly. A clone size is listed for some rows: how often the clone was seen (once, few, many), or a class if it is expanded.

clone_size j_call d_call v_call cdr3_nt cdr3_aa
- TRBJ1-5 TRBD1 TRBV15 TGTGCCACCAGCAGAGCTTCACAGGGGGAGACCCAGCATTTT CATSRASQGETQHF
once TRBJ2-6 - TRBV4-1 TGCGCCAGCAGCCAAGGATGGGCCAGGCCCAACTCTGGGGCCAACGTCCTGACTTTC CASSQGWARPNSGANVLTF
- TRBJ1-1 - TRBV6-5 TGTGCCAGCAGCGTCGAGGGTACCACTGAAGCTTTCTTT CASSVEGTTEAFF
- TRBJ2-5 - TRBV9 TGTGCCAGCAGCCCCCCGAACCGGGGAGAGACCCAGTACTTC CASSPPNRGETQYF
- TRBJ2-2 TRBD1 TRBV2 TGTGCCAGCGGATGGGACAGCCCGAACACCGGGGAGCTGTTTTTT CASGWDSPNTGELFF
- TRBJ1-2 - TRBV29-1 TGCAGCGTTGGCAGGGGCTGGGGGAATGGCTACACCTTC CSVGRGWGNGYTF
- TRBJ2-1 TRBD1 TRBV9 TGTGCCAGCAGCGCTCCTCGACAGGGGGGATACAATGAGCAGTTCTTC CASSAPRQGGYNEQFF
few TRBJ1-6 - TRBV6-4 TGTGCCAGCAGTGAGGACAATAATTCACCCCTCCACTTT CASSEDNNSPLHF
- TRBJ1-1 TRBD1 TRBV7-2 TGTGCCAGCAGCTTAGGGAGGGGGCCGGGGACTGAAGCTTTCTTT CASSLGRGPGTEAFF
few TRBJ1-6 - TRBV28 TGTGCCAGCAGTCCTAATCCCCCGGGGTATTCACCCCTCCACTTT CASSPNPPGYSPLHF
- TRBJ2-7 - TRBV28 TGTGCCAGCAGTTCCTACGATGAGCAGTACTTC CASSSYDEQYF
- TRBJ1-3 TRBD1 TRBV5-4 TGTGCCAGCAGCCCCCGGACAGGAGGCAGATCTGGAAACACCATATATTTT CASSPRTGGRSGNTIYF
- TRBJ1-2 - TRBV6-5 TGTGCCAGCAGCGAGCGCAGGGGAAGTAACTATGGCTACACCTTC CASSERRGSNYGYTF
- TRBJ2-2 TRBD2 TRBV27 TGTGCCAGCAGGATCTGGGGACTAGCGGGAGGGAACACCGGGGAGCTGTTTTTT CASRIWGLAGGNTGELFF
once TRBJ1-1 - TRBV12-3/TRBV12-4 TGTGCCGGGAGAGACGGGAACACTGAAGCTTTCTTT CAGRDGNTEAFF
- TRBJ2-1 - TRBV27 TGTGCCAGCAGTCTGGTGGGGAGCTCTTTCTATGAGCAGTTCTTC CASSLVGSSFYEQFF
- TRBJ2-5 - TRBV5-1 TGCGCCAGCAGCTTTGGGGGGACTCGCCAAGAGACCCAGTACTTC CASSFGGTRQETQYF
- TRBJ2-7 - TRBV5-6 TGTGCCAGCAGCCTCTGGGGCGAGGACGAGCAGTACTTC CASSLWGEDEQYF
- TRBJ1-5 TRBD1 TRBV10-3 TGTGCCATCAGTGAGGGGACAGGGGGGGGCAATCAGCCCCAGCATTTT CAISEGTGGGNQPQHF
once TRBJ2-7 - TRBV9 TGTGCCAGCAGCGTCTCACAGGGAGGGATTGACGAGCAGTACTTC CASSVSQGGIDEQYF
once TRBJ2-5 TRBD2 TRBV14 TGTGCCAGCAGCCAAGGATTCACGGGAGGTGAGACCCAGTACTTC CASSQGFTGGETQYF
- TRBJ2-7 - TRBV27 TGTGCCAGCAGTTTAAGGCAGGGGGGATCCTACGAGCAGTACTTC CASSLRQGGSYEQYF
- TRBJ1-2 TRBD1 TRBV28 TGTGCCAGCAGTTCCTGGACAGGGGGCGATGGCTACACCTTC CASSSWTGGDGYTF
once TRBJ2-7 - TRBV5-1 TGCGCCAGCAGCCTGGACAGTTCACTCTACGAGCAGTACTTC CASSLDSSLYEQYF
- TRBJ1-1 - TRBV20-1 TGCAGGCTAGCTGCGGCGATTGAAGCTTTCTTT CRLAAAIEAFF
- TRBJ1-5 TRBD1 TRBV18 TGTGCCAGCTCAGGTGGGACAGTCAATCAGCCCCAGCATTTT CASSGGTVNQPQHF
- TRBJ2-3 - TRBV25-1 TGTGCCAGCAGTGTGGGGGGAAGAGATACGCAGTATTTT CASSVGGRDTQYF
- TRBJ1-5 - TRBV5-6 TGTGCCAGCAGCATGAGATCTGATCAGCCCCAGCATTTT CASSMRSDQPQHF
once TRBJ1-6 - TRBV6-6 TGTGCCAGCAGGGGCAGGGTAGAGGACTATAATTCACCCCTCCACTTT CASRGRVEDYNSPLHF
- TRBJ1-2 - TRBV7-9 TGTGCCAGCAGCTTACGGGGTAACTATGGCTACACCTTC CASSLRGNYGYTF
once TRBJ2-7 - TRBV25-1 TGTGCCAGCACAGGGTACTACGAGCAGTACTTC CASTGYYEQYF
- TRBJ2-1 TRBD1 TRBV13 TGTGCCAGCAGCAATACAGGGGGCGCTTACAATGAGCAGTTCTTC CASSNTGGAYNEQFF
- TRBJ2-1 - TRBV6-2/TRBV6-3 TGTGCCAGCAGCCCCCAAAACTACAATGAGCAGTTCTTC CASSPQNYNEQFF
- TRBJ1-4 - TRBV7-9 TGTGCCAGCAGCTTAGTAGCAGGGGCTAATGAAAAACTGTTTTTT CASSLVAGANEKLFF
- TRBJ1-1 TRBD1 TRBV29-1 TGCAGCGTTCAGGACAGGGAAGCTTTCTTT CSVQDREAFF
once TRBJ1-1 TRBD1 TRBV19 TGTGCCAGTAGTCCACGGACAGGGGGTAATAGAAACACTGAAGCTTTCTTT CASSPRTGGNRNTEAFF
- TRBJ2-2 - TRBV6-5 TGTGCCAGCACCAAGGCAGGAACCGGGGAGCTGTTTTTT CASTKAGTGELFF
- TRBJ1-2 TRBD1 TRBV28 TGTGCCAGCAGTTTACAGGGGGCAGGTGGCTACACCTTC CASSLQGAGGYTF
few TRBJ1-1 - TRBV5-6 TGTGCCAGCAGCCTCCGGGTCAGTGAAGCTTTCTTT CASSLRVSEAFF
- TRBJ2-3 TRBD2 TRBV4-2 TGTGCCAGCAGCCAATCAGCGGGGGGCACAGATACGCAGTATTTT CASSQSAGGTDTQYF
- TRBJ2-7 - TRBV21-1 TGTGCCCTTTCACAGGGGAGGACAGAGAGCTCCTACGAGCAGTACTTC CALSQGRTESSYEQYF
- TRBJ2-3 - TRBV6-5 TGTGCCAGAAAGGGACACACAGATACGCAGTATTTT CARKGHTDTQYF
- TRBJ1-1 TRBD1 TRBV28 TGTGCCAGCAGTTTATGGGGACAGCACCTGAACACTGAAGCTTTCTTT CASSLWGQHLNTEAFF
- TRBJ1-4 - TRBV5-1 TGCGCCAGCAGCTCGGACACCAGAAATGAAAAACTGTTTTTT CASSSDTRNEKLFF
- TRBJ2-2 - TRBV5-4 TGTGCCAGCAGCTTCCAGGGCGGGGAGCTGTTTTTT CASSFQGGELFF
- TRBJ2-4 - TRBV4-2 TGTGCCAGCAGCCAAGACGGGAACATTCAGTACTTC CASSQDGNIQYF
- TRBJ2-2 - TRBV6-1 TGTGCCAGCAGTGAGGAGTTAGGCGGGGAGCTGTTTTTT CASSEELGGELFF